This T cell receptor (beta chain) was sequenced for a study of spatial heterogeneity in lung cancer. This clonotype has a count of ten or more. Time point indicated: sample taken at primary tumor resection. Whole RNA obtained from tumor, nontumor lung or frozen PBMC underwent sequencing without sorting. The germline CDR1 and CDR2 sequences are SGHVS and FQNEAQ. The CDR3 has 15 residues. The junction had 2 bases not matched to a gene; V was cut back by 1 base and J by 5 bases. A distinct unique molecular identifier was carried by each TCR cDNA molecule. TCRdb re-derived calls from the 5' RACE reads in MiXCR, one entry per CDR3 protein. The table records about 48,000 distinct CDR3 sequences, roughly 5% of them present only once.

The sample was PBMCs, taken at surgery. The rearrangement uses TRBV7-8 and TRBJ2-5; 12 bases are a match to TRBD2. The TCR comes from a male donor with early-stage non-small cell lung cancer. CDR3 sequence reads: CASSLDTSGRETQYF. CDR3 in DNA: TGTGCCAGCAGCTTAGATACTAGCGGGAGGGAGACCCAGTACTTC.